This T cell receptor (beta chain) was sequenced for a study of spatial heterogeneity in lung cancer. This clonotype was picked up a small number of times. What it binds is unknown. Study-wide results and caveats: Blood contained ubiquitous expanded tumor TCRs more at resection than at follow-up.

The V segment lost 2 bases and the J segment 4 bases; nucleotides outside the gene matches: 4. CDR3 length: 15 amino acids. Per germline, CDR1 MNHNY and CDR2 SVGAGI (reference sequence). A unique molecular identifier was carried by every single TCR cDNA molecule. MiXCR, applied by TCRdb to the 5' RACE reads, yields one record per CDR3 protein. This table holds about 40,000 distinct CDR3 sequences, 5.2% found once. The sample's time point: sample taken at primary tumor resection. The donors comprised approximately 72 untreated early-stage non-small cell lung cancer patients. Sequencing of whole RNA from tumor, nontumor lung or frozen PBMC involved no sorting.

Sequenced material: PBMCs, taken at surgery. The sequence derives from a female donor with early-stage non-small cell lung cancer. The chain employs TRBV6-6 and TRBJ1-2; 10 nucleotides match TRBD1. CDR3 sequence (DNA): TGTGCCAGCAGTTACGTGGGACAGGGGTCCTATGGCTACACCTTC. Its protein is CASSYVGQGSYGYTF.